This TCR beta chain was sequenced for a study of T cell responses to AZD1222 COVID-19 vaccine. This clone has more than one count but fewer than ten. The target antigen is unknown. Method: immunoSEQ multiplex PCR; TCRdb's copy keeps in-frame clones and lacks some. Found here are approximately 84,000 clones, approximately 85% of them singletons; the top ten hold about 10%. Study-wide results and limits: Clonal diversity was possibly underestimated; the donors were predominantly white British and more often female. The study found vaccine-associated CD4 TCRs spanning spike, dominant at 160-218 and 743-854. No repertoire was sampled before or during the peak T cell response, only after it.

Germline CDR1 reads SGHRS; CDR2 reads YFSETQ. The CDR3 loop spans 12 amino acids. V was cut by 0 bases and J by 8 bases, with 6 bases left in between. This specimen was peripheral blood, taken 28 days after the second AZD1222 dose. V usage is TRBV5-1 and J usage is TRBJ2-1; the D gene is possibly TRBD1 (5 bases). This clonotype was obtained from an adult who received the AZD1222 COVID-19 vaccine. The CDR3 spells CASSLARDEQFF. The CDR3 DNA reads TGCGCCAGCAGCTTGGCCAGGGATGAGCAGTTCTTC.